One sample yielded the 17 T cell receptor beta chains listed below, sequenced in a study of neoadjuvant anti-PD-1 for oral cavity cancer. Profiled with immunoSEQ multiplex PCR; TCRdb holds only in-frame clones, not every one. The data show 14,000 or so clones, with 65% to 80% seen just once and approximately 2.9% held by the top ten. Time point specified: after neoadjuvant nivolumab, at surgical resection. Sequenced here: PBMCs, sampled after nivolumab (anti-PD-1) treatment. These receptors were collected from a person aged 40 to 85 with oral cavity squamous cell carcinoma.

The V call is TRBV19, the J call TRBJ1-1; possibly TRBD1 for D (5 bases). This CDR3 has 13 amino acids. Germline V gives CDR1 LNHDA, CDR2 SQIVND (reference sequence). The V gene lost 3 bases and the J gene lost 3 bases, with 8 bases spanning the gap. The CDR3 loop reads CASSIKGDTEAFF. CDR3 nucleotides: TGTGCCAGTAGTATTAAAGGGGACACTGAAGCTTTCTTT.

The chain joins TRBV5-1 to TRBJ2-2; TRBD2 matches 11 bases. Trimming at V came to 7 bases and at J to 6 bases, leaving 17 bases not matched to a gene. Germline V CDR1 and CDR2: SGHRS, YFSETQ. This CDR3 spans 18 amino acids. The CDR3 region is CASRGTSGNPVFPGELFF. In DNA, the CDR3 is TGCGCCAGCCGGGGGACTAGCGGAAACCCGGTTTTCCCCGGGGAGCTGTTTTTT.

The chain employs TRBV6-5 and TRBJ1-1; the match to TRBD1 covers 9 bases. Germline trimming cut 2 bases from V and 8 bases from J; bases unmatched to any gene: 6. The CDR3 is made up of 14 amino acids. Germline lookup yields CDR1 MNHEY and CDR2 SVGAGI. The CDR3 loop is CASSYGLTGGEAFF. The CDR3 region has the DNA TGTGCCAGCAGTTACGGGCTAACAGGGGGCGAAGCTTTCTTT.

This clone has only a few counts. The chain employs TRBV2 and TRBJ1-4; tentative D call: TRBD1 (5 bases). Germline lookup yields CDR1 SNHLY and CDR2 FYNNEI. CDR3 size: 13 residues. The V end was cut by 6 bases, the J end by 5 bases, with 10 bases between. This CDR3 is CASRVQANEKLFF. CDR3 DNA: TGTGCCAGCAGGGTACAGGCAAATGAAAAACTGTTTTTT.

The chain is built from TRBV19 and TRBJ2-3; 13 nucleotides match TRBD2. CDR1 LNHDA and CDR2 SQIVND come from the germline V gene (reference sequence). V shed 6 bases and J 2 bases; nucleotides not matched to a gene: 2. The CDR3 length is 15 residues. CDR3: CASRTSGRPTDTQYF. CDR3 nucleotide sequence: TGTGCCAGTAGGACTAGCGGGAGGCCCACAGATACGCAGTATTTT. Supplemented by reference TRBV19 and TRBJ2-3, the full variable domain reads DGGITQSPKYLFRKEGQNVTLSCEQNLNHDAMYWYRQDPGQGLRLIYYSQIVNDFQKGDIAEGYSVSREKKESFPLTVTSAQKNPTAFYLCASRTSGRPTDTQYFGPGTRLTVL.

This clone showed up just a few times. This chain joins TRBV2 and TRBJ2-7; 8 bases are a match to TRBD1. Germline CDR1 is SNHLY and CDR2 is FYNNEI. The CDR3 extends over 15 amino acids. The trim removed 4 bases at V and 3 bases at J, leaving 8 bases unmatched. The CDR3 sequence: CASSVTGQGGYEQYF. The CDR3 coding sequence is TGTGCCAGCAGTGTGACCGGACAGGGAGGCTACGAGCAGTACTTC.

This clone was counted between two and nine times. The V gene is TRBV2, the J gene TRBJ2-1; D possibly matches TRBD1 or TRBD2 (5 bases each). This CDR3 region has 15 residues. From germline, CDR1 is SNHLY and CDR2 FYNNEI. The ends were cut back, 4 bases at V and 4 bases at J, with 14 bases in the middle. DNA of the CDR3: TGTGCCAGCAGTGGGGGGAAAGTGGGTTACAATGAGCAGTTCTTC. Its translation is CASSGGKVGYNEQFF.

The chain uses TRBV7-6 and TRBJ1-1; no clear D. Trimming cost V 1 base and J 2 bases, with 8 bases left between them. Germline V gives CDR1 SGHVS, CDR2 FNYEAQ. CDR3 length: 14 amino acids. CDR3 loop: CASSLEALNTEAFF. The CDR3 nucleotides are TGTGCCAGCAGCTTAGAGGCGCTAAACACTGAAGCTTTCTTT.

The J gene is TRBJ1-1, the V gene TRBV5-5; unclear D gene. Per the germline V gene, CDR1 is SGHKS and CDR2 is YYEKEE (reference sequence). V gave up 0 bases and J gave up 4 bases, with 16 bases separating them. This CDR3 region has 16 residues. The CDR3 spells CASSLVNLGMITEAFF. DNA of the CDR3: TGTGCCAGCAGCTTGGTGAACCTCGGTATGATCACTGAAGCTTTCTTT.

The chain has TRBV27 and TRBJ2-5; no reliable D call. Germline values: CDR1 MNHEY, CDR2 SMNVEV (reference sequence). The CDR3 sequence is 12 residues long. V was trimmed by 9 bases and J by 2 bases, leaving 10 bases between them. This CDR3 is CASGLTQETQYF. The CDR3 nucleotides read TGTGCCAGTGGGCTGACGCAAGAGACCCAGTACTTC.

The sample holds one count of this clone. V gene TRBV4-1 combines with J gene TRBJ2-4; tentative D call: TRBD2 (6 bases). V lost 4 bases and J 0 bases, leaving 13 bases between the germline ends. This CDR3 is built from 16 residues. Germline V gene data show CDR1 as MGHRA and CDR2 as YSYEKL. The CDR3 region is CASSRLEAGAKNIQYF. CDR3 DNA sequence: TGCGCCAGCAGCCGATTAGAAGCGGGAGCCAAAAACATTCAGTACTTC.

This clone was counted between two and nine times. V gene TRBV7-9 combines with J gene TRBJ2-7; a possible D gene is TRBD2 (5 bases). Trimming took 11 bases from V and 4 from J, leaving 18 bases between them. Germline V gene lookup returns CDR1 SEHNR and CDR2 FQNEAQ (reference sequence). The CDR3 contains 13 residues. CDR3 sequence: CALGSGMMYEQYF. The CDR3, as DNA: TGTGCCTTAGGGTCGGGAATGATGTACGAGCAGTACTTC.

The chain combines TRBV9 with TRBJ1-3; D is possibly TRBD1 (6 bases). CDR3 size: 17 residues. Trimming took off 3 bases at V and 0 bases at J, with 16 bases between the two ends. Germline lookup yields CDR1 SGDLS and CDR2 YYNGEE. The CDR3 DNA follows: TGTGCCAGCAGCGGTCGAGGTACAGGGCTCTCTGGAAACACCATATATTTT. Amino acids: CASSGRGTGLSGNTIYF.

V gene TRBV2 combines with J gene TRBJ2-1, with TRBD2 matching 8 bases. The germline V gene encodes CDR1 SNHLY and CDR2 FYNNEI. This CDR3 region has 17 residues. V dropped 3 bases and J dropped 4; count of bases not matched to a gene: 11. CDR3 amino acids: CASSDWGSGTAYNEQFF. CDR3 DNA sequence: TGTGCCAGCAGTGACTGGGGTAGCGGGACCGCTTACAATGAGCAGTTCTTC.

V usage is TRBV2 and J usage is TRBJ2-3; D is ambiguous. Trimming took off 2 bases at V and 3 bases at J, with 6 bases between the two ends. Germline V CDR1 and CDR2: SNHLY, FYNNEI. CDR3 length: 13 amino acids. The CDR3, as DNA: TGTGCCAGCAGTGAACTTGGAACAGATACGCAGTATTTT. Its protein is CASSELGTDTQYF. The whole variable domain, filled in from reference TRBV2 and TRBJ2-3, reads EPEVTQTPSHQVTQMGQEVILRCVPISNHLYFYWYRQILGQKVEFLVSFYNNEISEKSEIFDDQFSVERPDGSNFTLKIRSTKLEDSAMYFCASSELGTDTQYFGPGTRLTVL.

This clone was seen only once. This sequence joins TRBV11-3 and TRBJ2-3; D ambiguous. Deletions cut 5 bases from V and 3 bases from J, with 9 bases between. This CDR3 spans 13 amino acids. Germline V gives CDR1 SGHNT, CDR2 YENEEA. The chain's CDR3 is CASSPSTTDTQYF. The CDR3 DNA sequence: TGTGCCAGCAGCCCCTCCACGACAGATACGCAGTATTTT.

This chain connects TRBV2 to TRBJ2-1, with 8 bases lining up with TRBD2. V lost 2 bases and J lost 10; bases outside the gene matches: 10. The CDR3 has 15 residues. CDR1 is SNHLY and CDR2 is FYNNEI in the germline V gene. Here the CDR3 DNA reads TGTGCCAGCAGTGAACAGGGACTAGGGGGGGCGGAGCAGTTCTTC. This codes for CASSEQGLGGAEQFF.